The next 17 T cell receptor beta chains were all read from a single sample in a study of blood T cells in healthy people across ages. For the second PCR, which ran for roughly 7 to 11 cycles, a sample-barcoded 5' primer and a J-beta primer mix were used. TCRdb reprocessed the 5' RACE reads via MiXCR and lists one record per CDR3 protein. The data hold 1.5 million to 2 million distinct CDR3 sequences, with roughly a third observed a single time. Sequencing was done on a sample of blood. The receptors were sampled from a woman aged 25 to 39 in good health.

This clonotype was seen more than once but under ten times. The chain links TRBV27 to TRBJ2-1; 9 positions match TRBD2. In germline, CDR1 is MNHEY, CDR2 SMNVEV (reference sequence). Trimming at V came to 4 bases and at J to 7 bases, leaving 11 bases not matched to a gene. The CDR3 is 16 residues long. DNA for the CDR3: TGTGCCAGCAGTTCTTTAGCGGGAGATAGGAGAAATGAGCAGTTCTTC. Its protein product is CASSSLAGDRRNEQFF.

This clonotype has just a few counts. This CDR3 is CAISDTAGGVKNIQYF. The CDR3 DNA sequence: TGTGCCATCAGTGACACAGCGGGAGGGGTCAAAAACATTCAGTACTTC. The J gene is TRBJ2-4, the V gene TRBV10-3; TRBD2 matches 10 bases. Germline V CDR1 and CDR2: ENHRY, SYGVKD. CDR3 length: 16 amino acids. With V trimmed by 3 bases and J by 3 bases, 5 bases remained unmatched.

Only a few counts were recorded for this clonotype. V and J are TRBV7-8 and TRBJ2-5; no firm D call. Deletions cut 3 bases from V and 11 bases from J, with 16 bases between. Germline assignment: CDR1 SGHVS and CDR2 FQNEAQ. This CDR3 is 13 amino acids long. The CDR3, as DNA: TGTGCCAGCAGCTTCCAGCGAAACAATGAGCAGTACTTC. Residues: CASSFQRNNEQYF. The full variable domain, rest sourced from reference TRBV7-8 and TRBJ2-5, is GAGVSQSPRYKVAKRGQDVALRCDPISGHVSLFWYQQALGQGPEFLTYFQNEAQLDKSGLPSDRFFAERPEGSVSTLKIQRTQQEDSAVYLCASSFQRNNEQYFGPGTRLLVL.

CDR3 residues: CAWRGTANTGELFF. CDR3 DNA: TGTGCCTGGAGGGGAACAGCTAACACCGGGGAGCTGTTTTTT. The chain recombines TRBV30 with TRBJ2-2; D is ambiguous. Germline values: CDR1 GTSNPN, CDR2 SVGIG (reference sequence). CDR3 size: 14 residues. The V gene lost 3 bases and the J gene lost 2 bases, with 10 bases spanning the gap.

This chain uses TRBV14 with TRBJ2-1; 12 bases match TRBD2. Germline V lookup: CDR1 SGHDN, CDR2 FVKESK. Unmatched junction bases numbered 6, after V lost 5 bases and J lost 4 bases. CDR3 length: 16 residues. The CDR3 region is CASSYRLAGAYNEQFF. CDR3 DNA sequence: TGTGCCAGCAGCTACCGACTAGCGGGAGCTTACAATGAGCAGTTCTTC. Combining the CDR3 with reference TRBV14 and TRBJ2-1 gives the whole variable domain EAGVTQFPSHSVIEKGQTVTLRCDPISGHDNLYWYRRVMGKEIKFLLHFVKESKQDESGMPNNRFLAERTGGTYSTLKVQPAELEDSGVYFCASSYRLAGAYNEQFFGPGTRLTVL.

In its sample, this clonotype was seen a few times. The V and J genes are TRBV3-1 and TRBJ2-3; 12 bases agree with TRBD2. With 0 bases clipped from V and 12 bases from J, the junction kept 13 bases outside the gene matches. CDR1 and CDR2 (germline): LGHDT, YNNKEL (reference sequence). The CDR3 is 17 residues long. The CDR3 nucleotides read TGTGCCAGCAGCCAAGAGAATCTAGCGGGGGGGAGGGAGACCCAGTATTTT. Protein: CASSQENLAGGRETQYF.

This clonotype was recorded a few times. The V gene is TRBV21-1, the J gene TRBJ2-7. TRBV21-1 is a documented pseudogene. The CDR3 loop spans 11 amino acids. This CDR3 is CASTMGPEQYF. The CDR3 DNA sequence: TGTGCCAGCACGATGGGTCCCGAGCAGTACTTC.

This clonotype was seen only a few times. The CDR3 loop reads CASSQSQGRETQYF. CDR3 nucleotide sequence: TGTGCCAGCAGCCAATCCCAGGGCAGGGAGACCCAGTACTTC. This chain joins TRBV16 and TRBJ2-5, with D tentatively TRBD1 (5 bases). The germline V and J ends were trimmed by 0 bases and 5 bases, with 10 bases remaining between them. The length of the CDR3 is 14 residues. The germline gives CDR1 KGHSY, CDR2 FQNENV.

The V gene is TRBV5-1, the J gene TRBJ2-1, with D perhaps assigned TRBD1 or TRBD2 (5 bases each). The CDR3 sequence is 15 residues long. Germline CDR1 and CDR2: SGHRS and YFSETQ. V was cut by 5 bases and J by 9 bases, with 21 bases left in between. Here the CDR3 reads CASRFGVGRIIEQFF. The DNA for the CDR3 is TGCGCCAGCAGATTCGGGGTGGGGCGGATCATTGAGCAGTTCTTC.

In this sample, this clonotype turned up a few times. V usage is TRBV28 and J usage is TRBJ2-7; D uncertain. V shed 4 bases and J shed 0 bases, with 10 bases lying between them. There are 14 residues in the CDR3. Germline CDR1 is MDHEN and CDR2 is SYDVKM. This chain's CDR3 is CASSSAADSYEQYF. The CDR3 DNA reads TGTGCCAGCAGTTCTGCGGCCGACTCCTACGAGCAGTACTTC. The variable domain in full, with the rest retrieved from reference TRBV28 and TRBJ2-7, is DVKVTQSSRYLVKRTGEKVFLECVQDMDHENMFWYRQDPGLGLRLIYFSYDVKMKEKGDIPEGYSVSREKKERFSLILESASTNQTSMYLCASSSAADSYEQYFGPGTRLTVT.

This clonotype was counted a few times. V and J are TRBV4-1 and TRBJ2-7, with 9 nucleotides matching TRBD1. Germline values: CDR1 MGHRA, CDR2 YSYEKL. V trimming: 1 base; J trimming: 3 bases; junction bases outside the gene matches: 16. The CDR3 spans 19 residues. CDR3 loop: CASSQGETGGLGVVYEQYF. The CDR3 DNA follows: TGCGCCAGCAGCCAAGGCGAGACAGGGGGGCTCGGCGTTGTCTACGAGCAGTACTTC.

This clonotype appeared many times. V is TRBV5-6 and J is TRBJ2-5; D remains unclear. This CDR3 contains 13 residues. Trimming took off 5 bases at V and 1 base at J, with 9 bases between the two ends. Germline CDR1 and CDR2: SGHDT and YYEEEE. CDR3 DNA: TGTGCCAGCAGTTTACGAGTCCAAGAGACCCAGTACTTC. This translates into CASSLRVQETQYF.

The chain joins TRBV11-2 to TRBJ2-7; 7 bases fit TRBD1. The V gene end was trimmed by 5 bases and the J gene end by 4 bases; junction bases not matched to a gene: 11. CDR1 is SGHAT, CDR2 FQNNGV, per germline. The CDR3 consists of 15 residues. In nucleotides, the CDR3 is TGTGCCAGCAGCCACGCTCGACAGGGCCGGTACGAGCAGTACTTC. It translates to CASSHARQGRYEQYF.

The chain links TRBV7-8 to TRBJ1-2; D might be TRBD1 (6 bases). The ends were cut back, 4 bases at V and 8 bases at J, with 20 bases in the middle. This CDR3 contains 15 residues. Germline CDR1 SGHVS, CDR2 FQNEAQ. The CDR3 loop reads CASSSSHDTGIGYTF. CDR3 in DNA: TGTGCCAGCAGCTCCTCCCACGATACAGGGATCGGCTACACCTTC.

Of note for this clonotype: Since a much larger clone is just one base distant, this may be a read error. The V gene is TRBV7-2, the J gene TRBJ2-4; 9 bases fit TRBD1. The end of the DNA aligns better with TRBJ2-7, so the J call may be wrong. CDR3 length: 15 residues. Germline V gives CDR1 SGHTA, CDR2 FQGNSA. In nucleotides, the CDR3 is TGTGCCAGCAGCTTAACAGGGGGCTTAGGATGCGAGCAGTACTTC. It is translated as CASSLTGGLGCEQYF.

The V gene is TRBV20-1, the J gene TRBJ2-1; D may be TRBD1 or TRBD2 (5 bases each). Germline assignment: CDR1 DFQATT and CDR2 SNEGSKA (reference sequence). This CDR3 has 14 residues. V gave up 6 bases and J gave up 4 bases, with 16 bases separating them. The CDR3 loop reads CSAPDPGGYNEQFF. The CDR3 region has the DNA TGCAGTGCCCCGGATCCTGGGGGTTACAATGAGCAGTTCTTC.

This clonotype has only a few counts. The CDR3 DNA is TGTGCCAGCCGGTACGAGCAGTACTTC. Its protein is CASRYEQYF. The V and J genes are TRBV28 and TRBJ2-7; D is uncertain. The CDR3 is made up of 9 amino acids. V was trimmed by 8 bases and J by 4 bases, leaving 3 bases between them. Germline V gene data show CDR1 as MDHEN and CDR2 as SYDVKM. The full variable domain, with the rest looked up from reference TRBV28 and TRBJ2-7, is DVKVTQSSRYLVKRTGEKVFLECVQDMDHENMFWYRQDPGLGLRLIYFSYDVKMKEKGDIPEGYSVSREKKERFSLILESASTNQTSMYLCASRYEQYFGPGTRLTVT.